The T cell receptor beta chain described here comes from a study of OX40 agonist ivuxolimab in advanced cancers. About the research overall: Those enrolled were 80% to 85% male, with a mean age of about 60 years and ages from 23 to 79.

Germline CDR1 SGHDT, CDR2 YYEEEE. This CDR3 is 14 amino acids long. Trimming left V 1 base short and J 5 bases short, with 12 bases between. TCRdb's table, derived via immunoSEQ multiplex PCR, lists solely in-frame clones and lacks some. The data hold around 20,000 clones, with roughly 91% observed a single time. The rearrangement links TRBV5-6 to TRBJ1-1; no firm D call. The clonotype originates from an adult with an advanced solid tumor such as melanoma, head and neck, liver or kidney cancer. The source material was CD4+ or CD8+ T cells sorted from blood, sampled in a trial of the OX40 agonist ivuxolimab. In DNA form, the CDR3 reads TGTGCCAGCAGCTTGATTCGGGGAAGGACTGAAGCTTTCTTT. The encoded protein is CASSLIRGRTEAFF.